This TCR beta chain was identified in a study of somatic mutations in cytotoxic T cells in rheumatoid arthritis. General study findings and limits: Of more than 60 patients, several had a largest CD8+ clone that exceeded 20% of CD8+ cells.

The trim removed 4 bases at V and 7 bases at J, leaving 1 base unmatched. The CDR3 totals 13 residues. The germline gives CDR1 SGHTA, CDR2 FQGTGA. Healthy control subjects consisted of blood donors (median age about 57 years, range about 20-75; about 53% female). The data were produced by immunoSEQ multiplex PCR, yet TCRdb's version contains in-frame clones alone and is incomplete. The top ten clones hold 13% to 15% of a sample with 9,500 to 15,000 clones, roughly 80% of them seen once. Regarding this clone: Its specificity is not known.

The specimen was CD8+ T cells sorted from blood. The source of this sequence is a woman between 55 and 75 years old in good health. The chain employs TRBV7-3 and TRBJ2-1; 10 bases line up with TRBD2. The CDR3, as DNA: TGTGCCAGCAGCTGGGGACTAGCGAATGAGCAGTTCTTC. Translation gives CASSWGLANEQFF.